This T cell receptor beta chain is drawn from a study of shared clonotypes between healthy human individuals. Several immunoSEQ plates received, in even portions, the genomic DNA of each subset. Libraries were prepared by immunoSEQ multiplex PCR; TCRdb keeps only in-frame clonotypes and omits some of them. The sample lists 950,000 to 1,100,000 clones; about 84% were seen once. The J segment lost 5 bases and the V segment lost 5 bases, leaving 13 bases of the junction unmatched. The CDR3 sequence is 17 residues long. Germline V lookup: CDR1 SGHTA, CDR2 FQGNSA. The chain uses TRBV7-2 and TRBJ2-5; TRBD2 agrees at 11 bases. The source is a man aged 18 to 30 in good health. Some clones in this sample may be carry-over from other donors' samples. Material: memory CD4+ T cells from PBMCs. Subset: CD45RA-negative fraction. CDR3 DNA: TGTGCCAGCAGCCGATCTTTGACTAGCGGGGCTTACGAGACCCAGTACTTC. Its protein is CASSRSLTSGAYETQYF. Full variable domain (remainder filled in from reference TRBV7-2 and TRBJ2-5): GAGVSQSPSNKVTEKGKDVELRCDPISGHTALYWYRQSLGQGLEFLIYFQGNSAPDKSGLPSDRFSAERTGGSVSTLTIQRTQQEDSAVYLCASSRSLTSGAYETQYFGPGTRLLVL.